These T cell receptor beta chains were read from a single sample in a study of T cell changes during pregnancy in multiple sclerosis. Sequencing used immunoSEQ multiplex PCR; TCRdb keeps in-frame clones, though not all of them. Altogether around 58,000 clones are present, over 75% being singletons, with the ten largest covering around 0.9%. Specimen: peripheral blood, collected before pregnancy. These receptors originate from a female donor with multiple sclerosis, enrolled in a pregnancy study. Both conserved end residues are part of each CDR3. Fields, in order: J gene, D gene, V gene, clone size, CDR3 DNA, CDR3 protein. D genes are given only for firm matches. Clone size is stated in some rows and not others, as once, few, many or a class when expanded.

J: TRBJ2-7
D: TRBD2
V: TRBV9
size: .
DNA: TGTGCCAGCAGCGCCGGACTAGCGGATTACGAGCAGTACTTC
CDR3: CASSAGLADYEQYF

J: TRBJ2-3
D: TRBD2
V: TRBV7-3
size: .
DNA: TGTGCCAGCAGCTTAAAGGGCCCGCGTGGTGGTCTAGCGGGGTTTCGAAGCACAGATACGCAGTATTTT
CDR3: CASSLKGPRGGLAGFRSTDTQYF

J: TRBJ1-5
D: TRBD1
V: TRBV7-9
size: .
DNA: TGTGCCAGCAGCTTAGCGGGGGGACAGGGCCAGCCCCAGCATTTT
CDR3: CASSLAGGQGQPQHF

J: TRBJ2-7
D: .
V: TRBV18
size: few
DNA: TGTGCCAGCTCTGGCTTAACCTACGAGCAGTACTTC
CDR3: CASSGLTYEQYF

J: TRBJ1-6
D: TRBD1
V: TRBV19
size: once
DNA: TGTGCCAGTAGTATAGGTGGGACAGATAATTCACCCCTCCACTTT
CDR3: CASSIGGTDNSPLHF

J: TRBJ1-2
D: .
V: TRBV2
size: .
DNA: TGTGCCAGCCTGAGGGATGGCTACACCTTC
CDR3: CASLRDGYTF

J: TRBJ2-1
D: .
V: TRBV4-1
size: .
DNA: TGCGCCAGCAGCCAAGAGGCGGGGCCATCTGTAGGTGAGCAGTTCTTC
CDR3: CASSQEAGPSVGEQFF

J: TRBJ1-1
D: .
V: TRBV6-5
size: .
DNA: TGTGCCAGCAGACGGGTGGCGGCCGCTGAAGCTTTCTTT
CDR3: CASRRVAAAEAFF

J: TRBJ2-5
D: TRBD2
V: TRBV7-2
size: .
DNA: TGTGCCAGCAGCCGACTAGCGGGGAACCCAACACGGGGGGAGACCCAGTACTTC
CDR3: CASSRLAGNPTRGETQYF

J: TRBJ2-3
D: .
V: TRBV7-9
size: .
DNA: TGTGCCAGCAGCTTAAAAGGGAATAGCGCAGATACGCAGTATTTT
CDR3: CASSLKGNSADTQYF